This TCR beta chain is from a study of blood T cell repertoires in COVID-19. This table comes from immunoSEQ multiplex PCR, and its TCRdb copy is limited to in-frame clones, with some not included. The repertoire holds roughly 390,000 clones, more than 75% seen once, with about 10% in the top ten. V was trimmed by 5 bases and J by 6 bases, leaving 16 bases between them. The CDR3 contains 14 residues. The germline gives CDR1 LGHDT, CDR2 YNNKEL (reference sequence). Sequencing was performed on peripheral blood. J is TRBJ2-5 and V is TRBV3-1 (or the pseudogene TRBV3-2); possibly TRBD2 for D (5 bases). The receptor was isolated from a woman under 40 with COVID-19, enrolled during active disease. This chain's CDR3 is CASSKTDWIQTQYF. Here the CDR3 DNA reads TGTGCCAGCAGCAAAACGGACTGGATTCAGACCCAGTACTTC.